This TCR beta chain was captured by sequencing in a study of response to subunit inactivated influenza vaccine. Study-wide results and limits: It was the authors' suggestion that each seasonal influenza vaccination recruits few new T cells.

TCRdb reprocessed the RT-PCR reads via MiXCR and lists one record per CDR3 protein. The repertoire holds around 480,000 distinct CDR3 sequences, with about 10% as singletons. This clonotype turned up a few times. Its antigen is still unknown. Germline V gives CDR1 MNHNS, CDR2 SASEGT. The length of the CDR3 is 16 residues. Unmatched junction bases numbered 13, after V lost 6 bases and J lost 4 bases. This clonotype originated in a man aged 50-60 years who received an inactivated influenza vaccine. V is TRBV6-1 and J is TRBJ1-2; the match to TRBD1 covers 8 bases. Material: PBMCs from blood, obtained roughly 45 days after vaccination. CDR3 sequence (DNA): TGTGCCAGCAGCCGGACAGGGCCTAACTCCTTCTATGGCTACACCTTC. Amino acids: CASSRTGPNSFYGYTF.